What follows describes a single TCR beta chain. Its antigen is not identified. The source of the sample is a study of T cell responses to AZD1222 COVID-19 vaccine. General observations from the study: Spike-wide vaccine-associated CD4 TCRs dominated at 160-218 and 743-854.

CDR1 MNHEY and CDR2 SMNVEV come from the germline V gene (reference sequence). The CDR3 has 13 residues. V was pared by 4 bases and J by 4 bases, with 10 bases between. Produced via immunoSEQ multiplex PCR; TCRdb's table is partial and in-frame only. The sample carries about 150,000 clones, more than 85% recorded once. The sample in question was peripheral blood, obtained on day 0 of AZD1222 vaccination. The sequence derives from an adult in good health. This chain connects TRBV27 to TRBJ1-1, with unresolved D. Here the CDR3 reads CASSSRMVTEAFF. CDR3 nucleotides: TGTGCCAGCAGTTCCCGCATGGTCACTGAAGCTTTCTTT.